This is a list of T cell receptor beta chains from one sample in a study of CD8+ T cells in alopecia areata. Method: immunoSEQ multiplex PCR; TCRdb's copy keeps in-frame clones and lacks some. There are some 180,000 clones in the sample; approximately 51% occur only once, and 10% lies in the top ten. Sequenced here: CD8+ T cells sorted from blood, sampled at approximately week 51, from a patient treated with tofacitinib. The receptor source for this set is a human donor with alopecia areata. Both conserved end residues are part of each CDR3. The D gene is left open where the match is weak. Expanded clones get a size class; other rows say once, few or many, or leave the size out.

DNA | CDR3 | J | size | D | V
TGCAGCGTTGCGAGGGCCGGGGTTACCTACGAGCAGTACTTC | CSVARAGVTYEQYF | TRBJ2-7 | NA | NA | TRBV29-1
TGTGCCAGCAGCTTAAGGGATTCTGGGGCCAACGTCCTGACTTTC | CASSLRDSGANVLTF | TRBJ2-6 | NA | NA | TRBV13
TGCGCCAGCAGCTTCAGACAGGGGATCGACGAGCAGTACTTC | CASSFRQGIDEQYF | TRBJ2-7 | few | TRBD1 | TRBV5-1
TGTGCCAGCAGCTCGACCGAGGACAGGCTCGAGCAGTACTTC | CASSSTEDRLEQYF | TRBJ2-7 | NA | TRBD1 | TRBV5-5
TGCGCCAGCAGCTTGGTGGGGAACGAGCAGTACTTC | CASSLVGNEQYF | TRBJ2-7 | NA | NA | TRBV5-1
TGTGCCAGCAGCGGGACACAGCCTGGGGAGCAGTACTTC | CASSGTQPGEQYF | TRBJ2-7 | NA | NA | TRBV9
TGTGCCAGCAGTGCTCGCGGGGGGGTAGCCAAAAACATTCAGTACTTC | CASSARGGVAKNIQYF | TRBJ2-4 | NA | TRBD2 | TRBV6-1
TGCGCCAGCAGCCCGGCGCAGGGCGCCGGGGTTGCAGATACGCAGTATTTT | CASSPAQGAGVADTQYF | TRBJ2-3 | NA | NA | TRBV5-1
TGTGCCAGCAACTCCGGGACAGGGGTATCGGGCTACACCTTC | CASNSGTGVSGYTF | TRBJ1-2 | NA | TRBD1 | TRBV9
TGTGCCAGCAGCTTATTAGCGGGGGCCGTTGAGCAGTTCTTC | CASSLLAGAVEQFF | TRBJ2-1 | NA | TRBD2 | TRBV7-9